The entry below describes one TCR beta chain. The data were obtained in a study of T cells in Graves' hyperthyroidism and ophthalmopathy. Unmatched junction bases numbered 7, after V lost 1 base and J lost 2 bases. The CDR3 runs 16 residues. CDR1 is SGHKS, CDR2 YYEKEE, per germline (reference sequence). RNA transcripts yielded amplified TCR beta CDR3 regions. HTBI primers were the set used in a first-round RT-PCR of the TCR CDR3. TCRdb passed the multiplex PCR reads through MiXCR, listing each CDR3 protein once. The sample carries 660,000 or so distinct CDR3 sequences, 20% recorded once. The TCR was taken from a man younger than 45 with Graves' ophthalmopathy. The genes are TRBV5-5 and TRBJ2-7; 9 nucleotides match TRBD2. Material: blood. The CDR3 spells CASSLSGLAITYEQYF. Written as DNA, the CDR3 is TGTGCCAGCAGCTTGTCCGGACTAGCGATTACCTACGAGCAGTACTTC.